The 27 T cell receptor beta chains below come from one sample, sequenced in a study of T cell changes during pregnancy in multiple sclerosis. The method was immunoSEQ multiplex PCR; TCRdb's version includes in-frame clones alone and lacks a portion of them. The sample includes around 66,000 clones, roughly nine tenths of them seen just once. Sequences were derived from peripheral blood, sampled in the first trimester of pregnancy. The receptors were sampled from a female donor in good health, enrolled as a control in a pregnancy study.

This clone was found once. The gene calls are TRBV7-2 and TRBJ2-5, with D uncertain. V was clipped by 5 bases and J by 0 bases, with 4 bases between them. Germline values: CDR1 SGHTA, CDR2 FQGNSA. This CDR3 contains 12 residues. The CDR3 protein is CASSPDQETQYF. The CDR3 coding sequence is TGTGCCAGCAGCCCTGACCAAGAGACCCAGTACTTC.

This rearrangement joins TRBV15 to TRBJ2-5, with TRBD1 matching 7 bases. The V gene's germline CDR1 is LNHNV and CDR2 YYDKDF (reference sequence). The CDR3 is 17 residues long. Trimming at V came to 1 base and at J to 5 bases, leaving 13 bases not matched to a gene. Here the CDR3 reads CATSRGSSGGRSETQYF. CDR3 DNA: TGTGCCACCAGCAGAGGATCCTCAGGGGGACGGAGTGAGACCCAGTACTTC.

The chain combines TRBV11-2 with TRBJ2-1; 10 bases map to TRBD2. The ends lost 5 bases at V and 3 bases at J; junction bases unmatched: 1. Germline V lookup: CDR1 SGHAT, CDR2 FQNNGV. CDR3 length: 14 amino acids. CDR3 bases: TGTGCCAGCAGCGCTAGCGGGGGCTACAATGAGCAGTTCTTC. It specifies CASSASGGYNEQFF.

J is TRBJ2-5 and V is TRBV5-1; D perhaps matches TRBD2 (7 bases). The CDR3 covers 15 residues. The germline V and J ends were trimmed by 0 bases and 6 bases, with 15 bases remaining between them. CDR1 SGHRS and CDR2 YFSETQ come from the germline V gene. CDR3 residues: CASSLAVGGRKTQYF. CDR3 DNA sequence: TGCGCCAGCAGCTTGGCGGTCGGGGGGCGGAAGACCCAGTACTTC.

The chain combines TRBV5-1 with TRBJ1-5; the D is unclear. CDR1 SGHRS and CDR2 YFSETQ come from the germline V gene. V was clipped by 0 bases and J by 9 bases, with 10 bases between them. This CDR3 is built from 13 residues. This CDR3 reads CASSLGSGGPQHF. The DNA for the CDR3 is TGCGCCAGCAGCTTGGGATCCGGTGGGCCCCAGCATTTT.

The chain carries TRBV28 and TRBJ1-4, with a weak D call TRBD1 (6 bases). The germline V gene has CDR1 MDHEN and CDR2 SYDVKM. This CDR3 contains 18 residues. With 5 bases removed from V and 4 bases from J, the gap between germline ends came to 23 bases. The CDR3 sequence: CASSGIWDDRINNEKLFF. The CDR3 coding sequence is TGTGCCAGCAGTGGCATCTGGGATGACAGGATAAATAATGAAAAACTGTTTTTT.

The chain couples TRBV7-3 to TRBJ1-2; D gene ambiguous. The length of the CDR3 is 13 residues. Trimming took off 8 bases at V and 0 bases at J, with 10 bases between the two ends. CDR1 is SGHTA, CDR2 FQGTGA, per germline. The CDR3 loop is CASALDPNYGYTF. In nucleotides, the CDR3 is TGTGCCAGCGCCTTAGATCCTAACTATGGCTACACCTTC.

The CDR3 protein is CASSGAGLAAYEQYF. The CDR3 DNA reads as TGTGCCAGCAGCGGAGCCGGACTAGCGGCCTACGAGCAGTACTTC. The V gene is TRBV11-3, the J gene TRBJ2-7, with 10 bases that match TRBD2. Per germline, CDR1 SGHNT and CDR2 YENEEA. The CDR3 contains 15 residues. The junction had 6 bases not matched to a gene; V was cut back by 5 bases and J by 2 bases.

The CDR3 nucleotides are TGTGCCAGCAGACTTCGGGGTGTCTACGAGCAGTACTTC. It specifies CASRLRGVYEQYF. The V gene is TRBV6-5, the J gene TRBJ2-7; TRBD2 is a possible D gene (5 bases). This CDR3 contains 13 residues. Germline V lookup: CDR1 MNHEY, CDR2 SVGAGI. V was clipped by 6 bases and J by 3 bases, with 12 bases between them.

The gene calls are TRBV5-6 and TRBJ2-5, with D unresolved. Germline CDR1 is SGHDT and CDR2 is YYEEEE. The CDR3 loop spans 15 amino acids. V was shortened by 3 bases and J by 5 bases, with 17 bases between the two germline ends. The CDR3: CASSSETSLRETQYF. The CDR3 nucleotides read TGTGCCAGCAGCTCGGAGACTTCGCTAAGGGAGACCCAGTACTTC.

The chain employs TRBV7-2 and TRBJ1-2, with D perhaps matching TRBD1 (5 bases). The CDR3 has 16 residues. V shed 5 bases and J shed 6 bases, with 22 bases lying between them. CDR1 and CDR2 (germline): SGHTA, FQGNSA. The CDR3 reads CASSPFGGSRIDGYTF. In DNA, the CDR3 is TGTGCCAGCAGCCCCTTTGGGGGGTCACGCATCGATGGCTACACCTTC.

This chain connects TRBV11-2 to TRBJ1-3; possible D gene TRBD1, 6 bases. Germline values: CDR1 SGHAT, CDR2 FQNNGV. V lost 0 bases, J lost 4 bases, and 7 bases lay in between. The CDR3 spans 14 residues. Written as DNA, the CDR3 is TGTGCCAGCAGCTTAGACAGGGGCGGAAACACCATATATTTT. The encoded protein is CASSLDRGGNTIYF.

DNA for the CDR3: TGTGCCAGCAGCCATGCGACAGGGGGCGCACGGACAGATACGCAGTATTTT. Translated: CASSHATGGARTDTQYF. This chain connects TRBV5-4 to TRBJ2-3, with 10 bases aligning to TRBD1. The ends lost 4 bases at V and 3 bases at J; junction bases unmatched: 11. The CDR3 contains 17 residues. The germline gives CDR1 SGHNT, CDR2 YYREEE (reference sequence).

The chain uses TRBV11-3 and TRBJ2-7; D uncertain. Trimming left V 1 base short and J 2 bases short, with 9 bases between. The CDR3 is made up of 14 amino acids. Germline values: CDR1 SGHNT, CDR2 YENEEA. The CDR3 loop reads CASSLGGTTYEQYF. The CDR3 DNA sequence: TGTGCCAGCAGCTTAGGAGGTACTACCTACGAGCAGTACTTC.

The chain is built from TRBV10-1 and TRBJ2-7; 8 bases are a match to TRBD1. J lost 0 bases, V lost 5 bases, and 6 bases had no gene match. Germline V gene data show CDR1 as WNHNN and CDR2 as SYGVQD (reference sequence). The CDR3 loop spans 15 amino acids. CDR3 in DNA: TGCGCCAGCAGTACCCCCGGGACAGGCTCCTACGAGCAGTACTTC. Translated: CASSTPGTGSYEQYF.

This clone has only a few counts. The chain recombines TRBV29-1 with TRBJ2-2; the D gene is possibly TRBD2 (5 bases). Trimming pared 3 bases from V and 1 base from J, leaving 12 bases between. This CDR3 contains 15 residues. CDR1 and CDR2 from the germline V gene are SQVTM and ANQGSEA. Here the CDR3 DNA reads TGCAGCGTTGAGGTGGGAGATAGGAACACCGGGGAGCTGTTTTTT. This gives the protein CSVEVGDRNTGELFF.

The chain uses TRBV7-3 and TRBJ1-2; D possibly corresponds to TRBD1 (6 bases). The CDR3 consists of 16 residues. Germline V CDR1 and CDR2: SGHTA, FQGTGA. V was shortened by 5 bases and J by 1 base, with 17 bases between the two germline ends. CDR3 residues: CASSPMGGGSNYGYTF. CDR3 DNA: TGTGCCAGCAGCCCCATGGGGGGGGGCAGTAACTATGGCTACACCTTC.

This sequence joins TRBV7-2 and TRBJ1-5; D ambiguous. Trimming stripped 5 bases from V and 5 bases from J, with 7 bases between. CDR3 length: 12 residues. CDR1 is SGHTA and CDR2 is FQGNSA in the germline V gene. CDR3 loop: CASSLSYQPQHF. CDR3 nucleotides: TGTGCCAGCAGCCTGTCCTATCAGCCCCAGCATTTT. Complete variable domain (other parts from reference TRBV7-2 and TRBJ1-5): GAGVSQSPSNKVTEKGKDVELRCDPISGHTALYWYRQSLGQGLEFLIYFQGNSAPDKSGLPSDRFSAERTGGSVSTLTIQRTQQEDSAVYLCASSLSYQPQHFGDGTRLSIL.

The chain links TRBV4-2 to TRBJ2-1, with TRBD1 as a possible D gene (6 bases). The germline gives CDR1 LGHNA, CDR2 YNFKEQ. The CDR3 consists of 15 residues. Trimming cost V 0 bases and J 3 bases, with 9 bases left between them. CDR3 region: CASSQEEGGYNEQFF. CDR3 nucleotide sequence: TGTGCCAGCAGCCAAGAAGAAGGGGGCTACAATGAGCAGTTCTTC.

This clone was detected a few times. The gene calls are TRBV7-3 and TRBJ1-1; tentatively, D is TRBD1 (6 bases). Trimming shortened V by 5 bases and J by 3 bases, and 22 bases separated the two germline ends. Germline CDR1 is SGHTA and CDR2 is FQGTGA. The CDR3 runs 17 residues. For the CDR3, the DNA is TGTGCCAGCAGCCCCCGAGGGGGGGCAGGGGCGTACACTGAAGCTTTCTTT. This sequence encodes CASSPRGGAGAYTEAFF.

This rearrangement joins TRBV15 to TRBJ2-7; 8 positions match TRBD1. The CDR3 has 14 amino acids. V shed 3 bases and J 3 bases; nucleotides not matched to a gene: 4. Germline lookup yields CDR1 LNHNV and CDR2 YYDKDF (reference sequence). In DNA, the CDR3 is TGTGCCACCAGCAGGGGAGGACAGGGCTACGAGCAGTACTTC. As protein: CATSRGGQGYEQYF.

The chain combines TRBV7-9 with TRBJ2-3, with a tentative D call TRBD2 (6 bases). The CDR3 runs 13 residues. The V end lost 4 bases, the J end lost 2 bases, and 7 bases lay between the germline ends. CDR1 and CDR2 (germline): SEHNR, FQNEAQ (reference sequence). Here the CDR3 reads CASSWGDTDTQYF. In nucleotides, the CDR3 is TGTGCCAGCAGCTGGGGGGACACAGATACGCAGTATTTT.

This chain connects TRBV7-9 to TRBJ1-5, with TRBD1 as a possible D gene (5 bases). The CDR3 runs 15 residues. CDR1 and CDR2 from the germline V gene are SEHNR and FQNEAQ (reference sequence). Trimming took off 1 base at V and 1 base at J, with 8 bases between the two ends. The CDR3 sequence is CASSLDGGSNQPQHF. CDR3 nucleotides: TGTGCCAGCAGCTTAGACGGGGGGAGCAATCAGCCCCAGCATTTT.

The chain joins TRBV28 to TRBJ2-7, with 10 bases aligning to TRBD1. J was trimmed by 5 bases and V by 5 bases; bases with no gene match: 18. This CDR3 is built from 18 residues. Looked up from germline, CDR1 is MDHEN and CDR2 is SYDVKM. CDR3 in DNA: TGTGCCAGCAGTGCCACCGGACAGGGGGTAAACCCCTTGAACGAGCAGTACTTC. This codes for CASSATGQGVNPLNEQYF.

This clone turned up a few times. V is TRBV20-1 and J is TRBJ1-1; D is uncertain. Germline-derived CDR1 and CDR2 are DFQATT and SNEGSKA (reference sequence). V lost 0 bases and J lost 9, with 8 bases in between. CDR3 length equals 11 residues. CDR3 region: CSARDQVKAFF. As DNA, the CDR3 is TGCAGTGCTAGAGATCAGGTAAAAGCTTTCTTT.

This chain connects TRBV6-1 to TRBJ2-7; TRBD1 matches at 7 bases. V lost 1 base and J lost 4; bases outside the gene matches: 7. Germline CDR1 reads MNHNS; CDR2 reads SASEGT. This CDR3 region has 15 residues. The CDR3 nucleotides read TGTGCCAGCAGTGAAGGGGGACAGCTACCTTACGAGCAGTACTTC. Protein product: CASSEGGQLPYEQYF.

This sequence joins TRBV2 and TRBJ2-1; 10 nucleotides line up with TRBD2. V trimming: 3 bases; J trimming: 4 bases; junction bases outside the gene matches: 9. Germline V gene lookup returns CDR1 SNHLY and CDR2 FYNNEI. This CDR3 comprises 17 residues. CDR3 in amino acids: CASSDLFRTSGYNEQFF. CDR3 bases: TGTGCCAGCAGTGACCTCTTCCGGACTAGCGGATACAATGAGCAGTTCTTC.